The 9 T cell receptor beta chains below come from one sample, sequenced in a study of a mutant IDH1 vaccine in newly diagnosed glioma. These TCRs are of unknown antigen specificity. The repertoire was sequenced with immunoSEQ multiplex PCR; TCRdb's copy has only in-frame clones and lacks some. This sample yields approximately 81,000 clones, of which 70% to 90% are seen a single time; about 2.2% belongs to the top ten. The sample's time point: week 23, last vaccination. The content of each vaccine dose was 300 ug of mutant IDH1 20-mer peptide, and topical imiquimod accompanied it. The sample here was PBMCs, taken from a glioma patient whose treatment included an IDH1 peptide vaccine. Every receptor here comes from a man aged 25-45 years with glioma. Some clones in this sample may be carry-over from other donors' samples.

This clone was counted a few times. This chain uses TRBV28 with TRBJ1-3; D perhaps matches TRBD1 (6 bases). CDR1 is MDHEN and CDR2 is SYDVKM in the germline V gene. Trimming pared 7 bases from V and 7 bases from J, leaving 20 bases between. CDR3 length equals 15 residues. CDR3: CASTQESFQGNTIYF. CDR3 in DNA: TGTGCCAGCACCCAAGAGAGTTTTCAGGGGAACACCATATATTTT. Drawing the rest from reference TRBV28 and TRBJ1-3, the complete variable domain is DVKVTQSSRYLVKRTGEKVFLECVQDMDHENMFWYRQDPGLGLRLIYFSYDVKMKEKGDIPEGYSVSREKKERFSLILESASTNQTSMYLCASTQESFQGNTIYFGEGSWLTVV.

The chain carries TRBV2 and TRBJ2-2; D is tentatively TRBD1 or TRBD2 (5 bases each). Germline V gene lookup returns CDR1 SNHLY and CDR2 FYNNEI. The CDR3 has 16 amino acids. Deletions cut 4 bases from V and 4 bases from J, with 16 bases between. The CDR3 DNA reads as TGTGCCAGCAGTGTCGCCAGGGCGGGTAGCACCGGGGAGCTGTTTTTT. This sequence encodes CASSVARAGSTGELFF. The full variable domain, in which reference TRBV2 and TRBJ2-2 provide the parts outside the CDR3, is EPEVTQTPSHQVTQMGQEVILRCVPISNHLYFYWYRQILGQKVEFLVSFYNNEISEKSEIFDDQFSVERPDGSNFTLKIRSTKLEDSAMYFCASSVARAGSTGELFFGEGSRLTVL.

This clone has a single count. The junction shows a germline mismatch at one end, possibly a read error. Additional DNA sequences in this sample encode the identical CDR3. The chain joins TRBV4-2 to TRBJ1-5; D is unresolved. CDR1 and CDR2 (germline): LGHNA, YNFKEQ. The CDR3 loop spans 12 amino acids. The CDR3 DNA follows: TGTGCCAGCAGCCAACTCAATCAGCCCCAGCACTTT. Encoded protein: CASSQLNQPQHF.

The rearrangement links TRBV5-1 to TRBJ1-2; no clear D gene. Germline CDR1 and CDR2: SGHRS and YFSETQ. The CDR3 is made up of 12 amino acids. The germline V and J ends were trimmed by 7 bases and 5 bases, with 12 bases remaining between them. The CDR3 loop reads CASQDGFYGYTF. For the CDR3, the DNA is TGCGCCAGCCAAGACGGCTTTTATGGCTACACCTTC.

The rearrangement uses TRBV9 and TRBJ2-3; weak D call: TRBD1 (5 bases). V lost 4 bases, J lost 8 bases, and 17 bases lay in between. This CDR3 comprises 14 residues. Germline CDR1 and CDR2: SGDLS and YYNGEE. CDR3 nucleotides: TGTGCCAGCAGCCCGTCAGTTGGGGCAAGTACGCAGTATTTT. Protein product: CASSPSVGASTQYF.

The genes are TRBV7-2 and TRBJ1-2; D is perhaps TRBD1 (5 bases). The germline V gene encodes CDR1 SGHTA and CDR2 FQGNSA. V was trimmed by 1 base and J by 4 bases, leaving 13 bases between them. This CDR3 is built from 15 residues. The CDR3 protein is CASSLEPRVGYGYTF. The CDR3 nucleotides read TGTGCCAGCAGCTTAGAGCCCAGGGTCGGCTATGGCTACACCTTC.

The rearrangement uses TRBV6-6 and TRBJ2-7; 7 bases align to TRBD2. CDR3 length: 15 residues. V lost 6 bases and J lost 2; bases outside the gene matches: 10. Germline V gives CDR1 MNHNY, CDR2 SVGAGI (reference sequence). The CDR3 DNA reads TGTGCCAGCAGGGGCGGGGAGGGCAGTCCCTACGAGCAGTACTTC. This codes for CASRGGEGSPYEQYF.

This clone was counted a few times. J is TRBJ2-2 and V is TRBV7-3; the match to TRBD2 covers 8 bases. There are 15 residues in the CDR3. Trimming at V came to 5 bases and at J to 2 bases, leaving 4 bases not matched to a gene. Germline V gives CDR1 SGHTA, CDR2 FQGTGA. The CDR3 loop is CASSELAGNTGELFF. DNA for the CDR3: TGTGCCAGCAGCGAGTTAGCGGGAAACACCGGGGAGCTGTTTTTT.

The chain carries TRBV2 and TRBJ2-5; D is unclear. Trimming removed 2 bases at V and 5 bases at J, with 6 bases between. Germline V gene lookup returns CDR1 SNHLY and CDR2 FYNNEI. The CDR3 is 12 amino acids. The chain's CDR3 is CASSETAETQYF. The CDR3 DNA sequence: TGTGCCAGCAGTGAAACTGCGGAGACCCAGTACTTC.